The rows below give T cell receptor beta chains drawn from one sample of a study of cytomegalovirus exposure and HLA in healthy donors. Sequencing was performed with immunoSEQ multiplex PCR; in TCRdb, only in-frame clones are kept and a portion is missing. Of about 160,000 clones listed, about 80% are singletons. Source material: PBMCs. The receptor source for this set is a female donor in good health and CMV-seronegative. Each CDR3 is given with its conserved first and last residue. D genes are given only for firm matches. Not all rows give a size; the values are once, few, many and, for expanded clones, a class.

NA	TRBJ2-6	TRBV9	NA	TGTGCCAGCAGCGTAGCCGGGGCTGGGGCCAACGTCCTGACTTTC	CASSVAGAGANVLTF
NA	TRBJ1-5	TRBV25-1	TRBD1	TGTGCCAGCAGGGACAGGGGGGAATATCAGCCCCAGCATTTT	CASRDRGEYQPQHF
NA	TRBJ2-1	TRBV4-2	NA	TGTGCCAGCAGCCCCCCTTTCACAGCTGGTTCGAATGAGCAGTTCTTC	CASSPPFTAGSNEQFF
NA	TRBJ1-1	TRBV29-1	TRBD1	TGCAGCGGAGATCCAGACAGGGCCACTGAAGCTTTCTTT	CSGDPDRATEAFF
NA	TRBJ1-2	TRBV5-4	NA	TGTGCCAGCAGCTTGGACAGGGTGGACTATGGCTACACCTTC	CASSLDRVDYGYTF
NA	TRBJ2-2	TRBV7-7	NA	TGTGCCAGCAGCTTCGAAGTAGTCGGGGAGCTGTTTTTT	CASSFEVVGELFF
NA	TRBJ2-3	TRBV9	TRBD1	TGTGCCAGCAGCGTAGCAATCGATTGGACAGGGACAGATACGCAGTATTTT	CASSVAIDWTGTDTQYF
NA	TRBJ1-5	TRBV5-6	NA	TGTGCCAGCAGCTTGGGAGGGTTTTATCAGCCCCAGCATTTT	CASSLGGFYQPQHF
NA	TRBJ2-7	TRBV5-5	NA	TGTGCCAGCAGCCCCGGAGAGCTTGTTAGCGACTACGAGCAGTACTTC	CASSPGELVSDYEQYF
NA	TRBJ1-1	TRBV7-3	TRBD1	TGTGCCAGCAGCCTTCGACAGGGAAGAACTTTCTTT	CASSLRQGRTFF
NA	TRBJ2-5	TRBV30	TRBD1	TGTGCCTGGAGCAAGACAGGGGCAGGAGAGACCCAGTACTTC	CAWSKTGAGETQYF
NA	TRBJ2-7	TRBV27	NA	TGTGCCAGCAGGGCCCCCGACAGAAGCTCCTACGAGCAGTACTTC	CASRAPDRSSYEQYF
NA	TRBJ1-4	TRBV30	TRBD1	TGTGCCTGGAGTCAGACAGGGGGCGAAAAACTGTTTTTT	CAWSQTGGEKLFF
NA	TRBJ2-5	TRBV5-1	NA	TGCGCCAGCAGCTCTAGGACGGGAGATTTGACCCAGTACTTC	CASSSRTGDLTQYF
few	TRBJ1-1	TRBV2	NA	TGTGCCAGCAGACCGAATCGAGTGAACACTGAAGCTTTCTTT	CASRPNRVNTEAFF
few	TRBJ1-1	TRBV6-1	NA	TGTGCCACCAAGAACACTGAAGCTTTCTTT	CATKNTEAFF
NA	TRBJ2-5	TRBV5-1	TRBD2	TGCGCCAGCAGCGCTTGGGCGGGAGGTGGTGAGACCCAGTACTTC	CASSAWAGGGETQYF
few	TRBJ2-4	TRBV27	TRBD2	TGTGCCAGCAGTCCCGGTAGCGGGGAAAACATTCAGTACTTC	CASSPGSGENIQYF
NA	TRBJ2-7	TRBV6-4	NA	TGTGCCAGCTCTAGCCGTCCCGGCTACGAGCAGTACTTC	CASSSRPGYEQYF
NA	TRBJ2-1	TRBV29-1	NA	TGCAGCGTTGCCGTAACGCGGAGTGTGGTAAATGAGCAGTTCTTC	CSVAVTRSVVNEQFF
NA	TRBJ2-2	TRBV30	TRBD2	TGTGCCTGGAGTGTACTAGCGGGGGACGCGAACACCGGGGAGCTGTTTTTT	CAWSVLAGDANTGELFF
NA	TRBJ2-7	TRBV27	NA	TGTGCCAGCAGTTTTGACATTACCACCGAGCAGTACTTC	CASSFDITTEQYF
NA	TRBJ2-1	TRBV29-1	TRBD2	TGCAGCGTTGAAGATTGGGGCCCGGGGGGGAGCTCCTACAATGAGCAGTTCTTC	CSVEDWGPGGSSYNEQFF
NA	TRBJ2-7	TRBV27	TRBD2	TGTGCCAGCAGCCCAGCGGGAGAATACGAGCAGTACTTC	CASSPAGEYEQYF
NA	TRBJ1-2	TRBV4-1	NA	TGCGCCAGCAGCCAAGAGGGGGGGGTGAATGGCTACACCTTC	CASSQEGGVNGYTF
once	TRBJ1-2	TRBV7-9	NA	TGTGCCAGCAGCTTAGATTTAGGTCGACAGGCGGGTCATGGCTACACCTTC	CASSLDLGRQAGHGYTF
NA	TRBJ1-1	TRBV27	NA	TGTGCCAGCGCCCTTGCAGAGAACACTGAAGCTTTCTTT	CASALAENTEAFF
few	TRBJ2-1	TRBV28	NA	TGTGCCAGCAGGTTGCGCCTGAGAGGCAATGAGCAGTTCTTC	CASRLRLRGNEQFF
NA	TRBJ2-7	TRBV2	TRBD2	TGTGCCAGCATCGGGGGGGCGCTGGCCTACGAGCAGTACTTC	CASIGGALAYEQYF
NA	TRBJ1-6	TRBV6-5	NA	TGTGCCAGCAGTTACCGCAGGGTCGACTATAATTCACCCCTCCACTTT	CASSYRRVDYNSPLHF
NA	TRBJ2-1	TRBV5-1	TRBD1	TGCGCCAGCAGCCCGTGGGACAGGGGAAATGAGCAGTTCTTC	CASSPWDRGNEQFF
NA	TRBJ2-3	TRBV2	NA	TGTGCCAGCAGTTCCTCCGCCTACACAGATACGCAGTATTTT	CASSSSAYTDTQYF
NA	TRBJ2-7	TRBV25-1	NA	TGTGCCAGCAGTCTCGGGACGGGAGCCTACGAGCAGTACTTC	CASSLGTGAYEQYF
NA	TRBJ2-3	TRBV30	TRBD2	TGTGCCTTGATAAGCGGGAGGGCCGGTGATACGCAGTATTTT	CALISGRAGDTQYF
once	TRBJ1-2	TRBV2	NA	TGTGCCAGCAGTCGGGGGTGGCAGAACTATGGCTACACCTTC	CASSRGWQNYGYTF
once	TRBJ2-2	TRBV25-1	TRBD1	TGTGCCAGCAGTGAAAGACTGACAGGGGCCGGGGAGCTGTTTTTT	CASSERLTGAGELFF
NA	TRBJ2-2	TRBV27	NA	TGTGCCAGCAGTTTTCAGGGGGGTTGGACCGGGGAGCTGTTTTTT	CASSFQGGWTGELFF
NA	TRBJ1-6	TRBV6-5	TRBD1	TGTGCCAGCAGTGAAGAGACAGGGTATTCACCCCTCCACTTT	CASSEETGYSPLHF
NA	TRBJ2-3	TRBV7-2	NA	TGTGCCAGCAGCTTACTCTGGCCAGATACGCAGTATTTT	CASSLLWPDTQYF
NA	TRBJ1-1	TRBV5-1	NA	TGCGCCAGCAGCTTCGGGGAATTCGGCACTGAAGCTTTCTTT	CASSFGEFGTEAFF
few	TRBJ2-6	TRBV19	NA	TGTGCCAGTAGTATACAAATCTCTGGGGCCAACGTCCTGACTTTC	CASSIQISGANVLTF
NA	TRBJ1-2	TRBV5-1	NA	TGCGCCAGCAGCACCTCAGGGGCCACAACTGATGGCTACACCTTC	CASSTSGATTDGYTF
once	TRBJ2-7	TRBV2	NA	TGTGCCAGCAGTGCGCACGCGTCATACGAGCAGTACTTC	CASSAHASYEQYF
NA	TRBJ1-1	TRBV5-1	NA	TGCGCCAGCAGTGCTGCTGGCGGCATGAACACTGAAGCTTTCTTT	CASSAAGGMNTEAFF
NA	TRBJ1-1	TRBV28	TRBD1	TGTGCCAGCAGCCCCGGGACAGGGTTAGTGGACACTGAAGCTTTCTTT	CASSPGTGLVDTEAFF
NA	TRBJ2-3	TRBV9	TRBD2	TGTGCCAGCAGCCTAAGCGGGAGGGGGACAGATACGCAGTATTTT	CASSLSGRGTDTQYF
NA	TRBJ2-1	TRBV15	NA	TGTGCCACCGAAGCCTCCCGCTCCTACAATGAGCAGTTCTTC	CATEASRSYNEQFF
NA	TRBJ1-6	TRBV18	TRBD1	TGTGCCAGCTCACCGACGACCGGGACAGGGGTACCTTCACCCCTCCACTTT	CASSPTTGTGVPSPLHF
NA	TRBJ1-2	TRBV13	NA	TGTGCCAGCAGCTTAGAAGCGGGCATCTATGGCTACACCTTC	CASSLEAGIYGYTF
NA	TRBJ1-1	TRBV5-1	NA	TGCGCCAGCAGCCCGGCGGACACTGAAGCTTTCTTT	CASSPADTEAFF
NA	TRBJ1-2	TRBV5-1	TRBD1	TGCGCCAGCAGCTTGAGGACAGGTTCCGACTATGGCTACACCTTC	CASSLRTGSDYGYTF
NA	TRBJ1-1	TRBV5-5	NA	TGTGCCAGCAGCTTATACAGGGCGAACACTGAAGCTTTCTTT	CASSLYRANTEAFF
once	TRBJ1-5	TRBV4-1	NA	TGCGCCAGCAGCCAGACACCGGGACTCCAGTACAATCAGCCCCAGCATTTT	CASSQTPGLQYNQPQHF